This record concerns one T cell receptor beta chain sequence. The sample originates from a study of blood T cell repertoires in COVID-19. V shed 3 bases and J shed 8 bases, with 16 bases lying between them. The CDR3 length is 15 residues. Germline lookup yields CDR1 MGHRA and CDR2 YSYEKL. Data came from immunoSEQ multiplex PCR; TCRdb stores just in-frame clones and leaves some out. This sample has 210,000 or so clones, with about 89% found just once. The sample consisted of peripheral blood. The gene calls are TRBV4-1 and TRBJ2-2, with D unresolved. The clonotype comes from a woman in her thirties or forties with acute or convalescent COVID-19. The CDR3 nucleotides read TGCGCCAGCAGCCACCTCCAGGATGGGCGTGGGGAGCTGTTTTTT. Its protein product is CASSHLQDGRGELFF.